This T cell receptor beta chain was found in a study of blood T cell repertoires in COVID-19. This table comes from immunoSEQ multiplex PCR, and its TCRdb copy is limited to in-frame clones, with some not included. Of some 78,000 clones in the sample, about 85% are singletons; the top ten hold more than 5%. Germline assignment: CDR1 SGHRS and CDR2 YFSETQ. The CDR3 runs 15 residues. Deletions cut 3 bases from V and 5 bases from J, with 17 bases between. Sequencing was performed on peripheral blood. This TCR derives from a man aged 55 to 70 with active or convalescent COVID-19. The V and J genes are TRBV5-1 and TRBJ1-1; D gene unclear. CDR3 amino acids: CASSSPPAGGTEAFF. The DNA of the CDR3 is TGCGCCAGCAGCTCCCCTCCGGCAGGAGGGACTGAAGCTTTCTTT.